A selection of T cell receptor beta chains follows, all from one sample in a study of blood T cell repertoires in COVID-19. Produced via immunoSEQ multiplex PCR; TCRdb's table is partial and in-frame only. The repertoire holds 170,000 or so clones, around 86% seen once, with 6.5% to 8.5% in the top ten. Sequencing was done on a sample of peripheral blood. The receptors shown here come from a woman aged 70-85 years with COVID-19, enrolled during active disease. Each CDR3 is given with its conserved first and last residue. A D gene is named only where the DNA matches it firmly.

d_call: NA; v_call: TRBV19; j_call: TRBJ2-2; cdr3_aa: CASGPIAARVAGELFF; cdr3_nt: TGTGCCAGTGGCCCCATAGCGGCCAGGGTAGCCGGGGAGCTGTTTTTT
d_call: NA; v_call: TRBV7-9; j_call: TRBJ1-6; cdr3_aa: CASSLVGANSPLHF; cdr3_nt: TGTGCCAGCAGCTTAGTGGGGGCTAATTCACCCCTCCACTTT
d_call: NA; v_call: TRBV7-2; j_call: TRBJ2-5; cdr3_aa: CASSLLVGAQTQYF; cdr3_nt: TGTGCCAGCAGCCTCCTGGTGGGGGCTCAGACCCAGTACTTC
d_call: TRBD2; v_call: TRBV29-1; j_call: TRBJ2-1; cdr3_aa: CSASRELAGVNEQFF; cdr3_nt: TGCAGCGCCTCAAGGGAACTAGCGGGAGTCAATGAGCAGTTCTTC
d_call: TRBD1; v_call: TRBV6-5; j_call: TRBJ1-1; cdr3_aa: CASNLGQAVNTEAFF; cdr3_nt: TGTGCCAGCAATTTAGGACAGGCCGTGAACACTGAAGCTTTCTTT
d_call: NA; v_call: TRBV5-6; j_call: TRBJ2-3; cdr3_aa: CASSLGTLATWGTDTQYF; cdr3_nt: TGTGCCAGCAGCTTGGGAACACTAGCTACATGGGGCACAGATACGCAGTATTTT
d_call: NA; v_call: TRBV28; j_call: TRBJ2-7; cdr3_aa: CASNSMGRYEQYF; cdr3_nt: TGTGCCAGCAATTCCATGGGGCGTTACGAGCAGTACTTC
d_call: TRBD2; v_call: TRBV6-6; j_call: TRBJ2-5; cdr3_aa: CASSYGLAGETQYF; cdr3_nt: TGTGCCAGCAGTTACGGTCTAGCGGGAGAGACCCAGTACTTC
d_call: NA; v_call: TRBV27; j_call: TRBJ2-3; cdr3_aa: CASSLSRRNTDTQYF; cdr3_nt: TGTGCCAGCAGTTTATCGCGCAGGAATACAGATACGCAGTATTTT
d_call: NA; v_call: TRBV5-6; j_call: TRBJ1-5; cdr3_aa: CASSRGNSNQPQHF; cdr3_nt: TGTGCCAGCAGCCGCGGGAATAGCAATCAGCCCCAGCATTTT